The 28 T cell receptor beta chains in this list originate from one sample, sequenced in a study of blood T cell repertoires in COVID-19. Only in-frame clones appear in the TCRdb table, and some are missing; sequencing was by immunoSEQ multiplex PCR. The table includes tens of thousands of clones, around 80% detected once. The sequenced sample consisted of peripheral blood. These receptors were obtained from a man in his thirties or forties with COVID-19, enrolled during active disease.

The V and J genes are TRBV4-1 and TRBJ1-2; 10 nucleotides agree with TRBD1. Looked up from germline, CDR1 is MGHRA and CDR2 is YSYEKL. The CDR3 has 15 residues. The V gene end was trimmed by 3 bases and the J gene end by 8 bases; junction bases not matched to a gene: 9. CDR3 protein: CASSQRDRGMGGYTF. The CDR3 bases are TGCGCCAGCAGCCAGAGGGACAGGGGCATGGGGGGCTACACCTTC.

V gene TRBV7-8 combines with J gene TRBJ2-7; TRBD1 matches 12 bases. The CDR3 contains 17 residues. Germline-derived CDR1 and CDR2 are SGHVS and FQNEAQ. V trimming: 1 base; J trimming: 5 bases; junction bases outside the gene matches: 9. The CDR3 DNA reads as TGTGCCAGCAGCTTAGGAGGGCCGGGACAGGGGGCCAACGAGCAGTACTTC. Translation gives CASSLGGPGQGANEQYF.

The V gene is TRBV28, the J gene TRBJ1-1; the match to TRBD1 covers 7 bases. CDR1 and CDR2 (germline): MDHEN, SYDVKM. The CDR3 is 14 residues long. The junction had 8 bases not matched to a gene; V was cut back by 6 bases and J by 4 bases. The CDR3 here is CASSTETGFTEAFF. Here the CDR3 DNA reads TGTGCCAGCAGCACCGAGACAGGGTTCACTGAAGCTTTCTTT.

This clone showed up just once. The chain employs TRBV24-1 and TRBJ2-1; 10 bases match TRBD1. V shed 0 bases and J 4 bases; nucleotides not matched to a gene: 5. The CDR3 spans 17 residues. In germline, CDR1 is KGHDR, CDR2 SFDVKD. Here the CDR3 reads CATSDLQPGQGYNEQFF. DNA of the CDR3: TGTGCCACCAGTGATTTGCAGCCGGGACAGGGGTACAATGAGCAGTTCTTC.

This chain connects TRBV9 to TRBJ2-7, with 7 bases aligning to TRBD2. Per germline, CDR1 SGDLS and CDR2 YYNGEE. There are 17 residues in the CDR3. After removal of 3 bases from V and 2 bases from J, the junction contained 14 bases not matched to a gene. The CDR3 DNA is TGTGCCAGCAGCGCGAATCCCCGTAGCGGGTTCACCTACGAGCAGTACTTC. This translates into CASSANPRSGFTYEQYF.

The chain has TRBV28 and TRBJ2-7, with TRBD2 as a possible D gene (5 bases). CDR1 MDHEN and CDR2 SYDVKM come from the germline V gene. Trimming removed 5 bases from V and 4 bases from J, with 9 bases in between. This CDR3 has 12 residues. The CDR3 loop reads CASSQTIYEQYF. CDR3 in DNA: TGTGCCAGCAGTCAGACTATTTACGAGCAGTACTTC.

Concerning this clone: A read error may account for a junction end that differs from germline. The gene calls are TRBV7-7 and TRBJ1-4; D is unclear. Germline values: CDR1 SSHAT, CDR2 FNYEAQ (reference sequence). The CDR3 extends over 13 amino acids. The chain's CDR3 is CASSSQEGEKLFF. CDR3 sequence (DNA): TGTGCTAGCAGCTCCCAAGAGGGTGAAAAACTGTTTTTT. Together with reference TRBV7-7 and TRBJ1-4, the CDR3 gives the full variable domain: GAGVSQSPRYKVTKRGQDVTLRCDPISSHATLYWYQQALGQGPEFLTYFNYEAQPDKSGLPSDRFSAERPEGSISTLTIQRTEQRDSAMYRCASSSQEGEKLFFGSGTQLSVL.

The chain employs TRBV28 and TRBJ1-1; perhaps TRBD1 as D (6 bases). Trimming removed 5 bases at V and 3 bases at J, with 13 bases between. This CDR3 region has 14 residues. The V gene's germline CDR1 is MDHEN and CDR2 SYDVKM. CDR3 nucleotide sequence: TGTGCCAGCAGTACAGGGCTGGGTCACACTGAAGCTTTCTTT. The encoded protein is CASSTGLGHTEAFF.

This chain uses TRBV18 with TRBJ2-3, with 13 bases lining up with TRBD2. Germline V CDR1 and CDR2: KGHSH, LQKENI. After removal of 5 bases from V and 1 base from J, the junction contained 6 bases not matched to a gene. This CDR3 is built from 17 residues. The CDR3 spells CASSSGTSGTGTDTQYF. The CDR3 coding sequence is TGTGCCAGCTCATCCGGGACTAGCGGGACTGGCACAGATACGCAGTATTTT.

The chain has TRBV5-1 and TRBJ1-1; 10 bases align to TRBD1. Germline loops: CDR1 SGHRS, CDR2 YFSETQ. The CDR3 is 16 amino acids. V lost 5 bases, J lost 0 bases, and 7 bases stayed unmatched. CDR3 nucleotides: TGCGCCAGCAGAGGGACAGGGGAAAATTTGAACACTGAAGCTTTCTTT. It encodes CASRGTGENLNTEAFF.

CDR3 bases: TGCGCCAGCAGCTCGGGACAGGTGGGAGGTGAAAAACTGTTTTTT. Amino acid sequence: CASSSGQVGGEKLFF. The V gene is TRBV5-1, the J gene TRBJ1-4; TRBD1 agrees at 8 bases. Germline values: CDR1 SGHRS, CDR2 YFSETQ. J lost 7 bases, V lost 3 bases, and 8 bases had no gene match. The CDR3 loop spans 15 amino acids.

The rearrangement links TRBV2 to TRBJ1-6, with 7 positions matching TRBD1. The CDR3 extends over 13 amino acids. The germline CDR1 and CDR2 sequences are SNHLY and FYNNEI. Trimming removed 7 bases from V and 6 bases from J; junction bases left unmatched: 3. The CDR3 DNA reads TGTGCCAGCATGGGACAGATTAATTCACCCCTCCACTTT. Amino acid sequence: CASMGQINSPLHF.

This chain links TRBV7-2 with TRBJ2-1; 9 bases match TRBD1. Germline V gene data show CDR1 as SGHTA and CDR2 as FQGNSA. This CDR3 comprises 13 residues. J gave up 14 bases and V 5 bases, and 10 bases lay outside the gene matches. CDR3 DNA: TGTGCCAGCAGCACAGACAACCGGGACAGGGAGTTCTTC. This codes for CASSTDNRDREFF. Combining the CDR3 with reference TRBV7-2 and TRBJ2-1 gives the whole variable domain GAGVSQSPSNKVTEKGKDVELRCDPISGHTALYWYRQSLGQGLEFLIYFQGNSAPDKSGLPSDRFSAERTGGSVSTLTIQRTQQEDSAVYLCASSTDNRDREFFGPGTRLTVL.

This rearrangement joins TRBV6-2 or TRBV6-3 to TRBJ2-3; D perhaps matches TRBD1 (6 bases). Trimming removed 3 bases from V and 2 bases from J, with 12 bases in between. The CDR3 runs 15 residues. Germline loops: CDR1 MNHEY, CDR2 SVGEGT. The CDR3 nucleotides are TGTGCCAGCAGTTATAGCGAGGGGGACACAGATACGCAGTATTTT. This translates into CASSYSEGDTDTQYF.

The V and J genes are TRBV18 and TRBJ2-7, with 12 positions matching TRBD2. The V segment lost 3 bases and the J segment 4 bases; nucleotides outside the gene matches: 7. The CDR3 has 16 residues. The germline V gene has CDR1 KGHSH and CDR2 LQKENI. The CDR3 DNA is TGTGCCAGCTCACCGGCTACCGGGACTAGCGGGTACGAGCAGTACTTC. This sequence encodes CASSPATGTSGYEQYF.

In DNA form, the CDR3 reads TGTGCCAGCAGCTTGGCCGGGACTAGCGAGAATGAGCAGTTCTTC. It translates to CASSLAGTSENEQFF. The V and J genes are TRBV5-4 and TRBJ2-1; TRBD2 matches 10 bases. Per the germline V gene, CDR1 is SGHNT and CDR2 is YYREEE (reference sequence). The CDR3 has 15 residues. V trimming: 0 bases; J trimming: 7 bases; junction bases outside the gene matches: 4.

The CDR3 coding sequence is TGTGCCAGCTCACCGTACCGGGACAGAGACTACGAGCAGTACTTC. Translated, it gives CASSPYRDRDYEQYF. The rearrangement uses TRBV18 and TRBJ2-7; 7 bases are a match to TRBD1. V lost 3 bases and J lost 3; bases outside the gene matches: 8. There are 15 residues in the CDR3. Per germline, CDR1 KGHSH and CDR2 LQKENI. Supplemented by reference TRBV18 and TRBJ2-7, the full variable domain reads NAGVMQNPRHLVRRRGQEARLRCSPMKGHSHVYWYRQLPEEGLKFMVYLQKENIIDESGMPKERFSAEFPKEGPSILRIQQVVRGDSAAYFCASSPYRDRDYEQYFGPGTRLTVT.

The V call is TRBV5-5, the J call TRBJ2-2, with D perhaps matching TRBD1 (6 bases). Trimming removed 1 base at V and 7 bases at J, with 14 bases between. Germline V gene sequence: CDR1 SGHKS, CDR2 YYEKEE (reference sequence). The CDR3 contains 15 residues. CDR3 protein: CASSLTQGLFGELFF. CDR3 sequence (DNA): TGTGCCAGCAGCTTGACACAGGGTCTTTTCGGGGAGCTGTTTTTT.

The rearrangement links TRBV6-5 to TRBJ1-3; 7 nucleotides line up with TRBD1. J gave up 7 bases and V 5 bases, and 8 bases lay outside the gene matches. The CDR3 length is 14 residues. Germline loops: CDR1 MNHEY, CDR2 SVGAGI. The CDR3, as DNA: TGTGCCAGCAGTCACCGACAGGGAGTTAACACCATATATTTT. Translation: CASSHRQGVNTIYF.

V gene TRBV15 combines with J gene TRBJ2-5; D ambiguous. Germline CDR1 and CDR2: LNHNV and YYDKDF (reference sequence). The CDR3 is made up of 12 amino acids. The germline V and J ends were trimmed by 3 bases and 5 bases, with 7 bases remaining between them. CDR3 loop: CATSSLGETQYF. CDR3 DNA: TGTGCCACCAGCAGCCTCGGGGAGACCCAGTACTTC.

This chain joins TRBV18 and TRBJ2-5; 13 positions match TRBD2. Germline V gene data show CDR1 as KGHSH and CDR2 as LQKENI. The CDR3 extends over 17 amino acids. After removal of 1 base from V and 2 bases from J, the junction contained 4 bases not matched to a gene. The CDR3 here is CASSPLGTSGMQETQYF. CDR3 bases: TGTGCCAGCTCACCACTCGGGACTAGCGGGATGCAAGAGACCCAGTACTTC.

The rearrangement joins TRBV30 to TRBJ1-5; no clear D. This CDR3 spans 16 amino acids. The V gene's germline CDR1 is GTSNPN and CDR2 SVGIG (reference sequence). V was shortened by 4 bases and J by 1 base, with 17 bases between the two germline ends. Here the CDR3 DNA reads TGTGCCTGGAAAGGCGGGCAATATGTGAGCAATCAGCCCCAGCATTTT. It translates to CAWKGGQYVSNQPQHF.

The J gene is TRBJ2-7, the V gene TRBV11-2, with 10 bases matching TRBD1. Germline CDR1 is SGHAT and CDR2 is FQNNGV. The CDR3 is 14 amino acids. The J segment lost 3 bases and the V segment lost 5 bases, leaving 4 bases of the junction unmatched. DNA for the CDR3: TGTGCCAGCAGCCCCAGGACAGGGGGCTACGAGCAGTACTTC. Translated: CASSPRTGGYEQYF. Full variable domain (rest looked up from reference TRBV11-2 and TRBJ2-7): EAGVAQSPRYKIIEKRQSVAFWCNPISGHATLYWYQQILGQGPKLLIQFQNNGVVDDSQLPKDRFSAERLKGVDSTLKIQPAKLEDSAVYLCASSPRTGGYEQYFGPGTRLTVT.

The chain recombines TRBV7-2 with TRBJ1-1; TRBD1 matches at 8 bases. Trimming at V came to 3 bases and at J to 4 bases, leaving 1 base not matched to a gene. Per germline, CDR1 SGHTA and CDR2 FQGNSA. The CDR3 totals 13 residues. This CDR3 reads CASSFTGGTEAFF. CDR3 nucleotides: TGTGCCAGCAGCTTTACAGGGGGCACTGAAGCTTTCTTT.

The chain employs TRBV29-1 and TRBJ1-1; D not resolved. Germline CDR1 reads SQVTM; CDR2 reads ANQGSEA. V was cut by 5 bases and J by 8 bases, with 15 bases left in between. The CDR3 totals 12 residues. For the CDR3, the DNA is TGCAGCGTTATTGTAAAGCTAACCGAAGCTTTCTTT. Translating it yields CSVIVKLTEAFF.

For the CDR3, the DNA is TGTGCCAGTAGTAGCGATCTCCGCACAGATACGCAGTATTTT. It yields the protein CASSSDLRTDTQYF. This sequence joins TRBV19 and TRBJ2-3; D is ambiguous. Germline CDR1 and CDR2: LNHDA and SQIVND (reference sequence). V was trimmed by 4 bases and J by 1 base, leaving 9 bases between them. There are 14 residues in the CDR3.

This chain joins TRBV5-1 and TRBJ2-1; 8 bases match TRBD2. CDR1 and CDR2 (germline): SGHRS, YFSETQ. This CDR3 region has 14 residues. V lost 6 bases, J lost 7 bases, and 9 bases stayed unmatched. The CDR3 sequence is CASNGSGRRNEQFF. The CDR3 DNA reads TGCGCCAGCAATGGGAGCGGGAGACGGAATGAGCAGTTCTTC.

The V gene is TRBV14, the J gene TRBJ1-2; 8 nucleotides match TRBD1. Unmatched junction bases numbered 15, after V lost 0 bases and J lost 6 bases. The CDR3 has 18 amino acids. CDR1 SGHDN and CDR2 FVKESK come from the germline V gene. CDR3 nucleotide sequence: TGTGCCAGCAGCCAAGAGGACCCAGACCAGGACAGGGCCCATGGCTACACCTTC. Its protein product is CASSQEDPDQDRAHGYTF.